The 10 T cell receptor beta chains in this list originate from one sample, sequenced in a study of tumour-infiltrating T cells in Burkitt lymphoma. Sequenced by immunoSEQ multiplex PCR; TCRdb stores in-frame clones only, minus some. The sample holds about 5,100 clones; under 13% are singletons and the top ten take approximately 2.2%. Sequencing used tumor tissue. Receptors originate from a human donor with diffuse large B-cell lymphoma.

This clone was found a few times. The chain is built from TRBV6-5 and TRBJ2-1; either TRBD1 or TRBD2 may supply D (5 bases each). The CDR3 sequence is 14 residues long. The V gene's germline CDR1 is MNHEY and CDR2 SVGAGI. Trimming removed 7 bases from V and 9 bases from J, with 19 bases in between. The CDR3 region is CASTPGPPLGEQFF. CDR3 in DNA: TGTGCCAGCACACCGGGACCGCCGTTGGGTGAGCAGTTCTTC.

This chain links TRBV11-2 with TRBJ1-3; TRBD1 might be the D (6 bases). The V end lost 8 bases, the J end lost 2 bases, and 13 bases lay between the germline ends. Germline V lookup: CDR1 SGHAT, CDR2 FQNNGV. The CDR3 consists of 14 residues. CDR3 sequence: CASGEQGAGNTIYF. CDR3 in DNA: TGTGCCAGCGGTGAACAGGGAGCTGGAAACACCATATATTTT.

This sequence joins TRBV25-1 and TRBJ1-6; D might be TRBD1 (6 bases). There are 17 residues in the CDR3. Trimming took off 3 bases at V and 5 bases at J, with 17 bases between the two ends. Germline-derived CDR1 and CDR2 are MGHDK and SYGVNS. The CDR3 DNA reads TGTGCCAGCAGTGACCTCTCGGGACAACTAAATAATTCACCCCTCCACTTT. Translated, it gives CASSDLSGQLNNSPLHF.

V is TRBV19 and J is TRBJ1-4, with TRBD1 matching over 9 bases. This CDR3 has 13 amino acids. CDR1 is LNHDA, CDR2 SQIVND, per germline (reference sequence). V lost 10 bases to trimming and J lost 6 bases; unmatched junction nucleotides: 6. Written as DNA, the CDR3 is TGTGCCACCACAGGGGGCGCGGATGAAAAACTGTTTTTT. It specifies CATTGGADEKLFF. Full variable domain (remainder filled in from reference TRBV19 and TRBJ1-4): DGGITQSPKYLFRKEGQNVTLSCEQNLNHDAMYWYRQDPGQGLRLIYYSQIVNDFQKGDIAEGYSVSREKKESFPLTVTSAQKNPTAFYLCATTGGADEKLFFGSGTQLSVL.

The J gene is TRBJ2-2, the V gene TRBV7-9, with D unresolved. The germline gives CDR1 SEHNR, CDR2 FQNEAQ (reference sequence). The CDR3 contains 14 residues. The V end was cut by 4 bases, the J end by 4 bases, with 10 bases between. In DNA form, the CDR3 reads TGTGCCAGCAGCTCTCGACTCGTCACCGGGGAGCTGTTTTTT. Translating gives CASSSRLVTGELFF.

A few counts support this clone. The V call is TRBV13, the J call TRBJ2-1, with 12 bases matching TRBD2. Germline CDR1 PRHDT, CDR2 FYEKMQ (reference sequence). The CDR3 runs to 17 residues. Trimming took 5 bases from V and 3 from J; bases not matched to a gene: 8. The CDR3: CASSPIRLAGDYNEQFF. Here the CDR3 DNA reads TGTGCCAGCAGCCCCATAAGACTAGCGGGGGACTACAATGAGCAGTTCTTC.

This chain links TRBV4-1 with TRBJ2-3, with D possibly being TRBD2 (7 bases). V lost 4 bases, J lost 3 bases, and 20 bases lay in between. Per germline, CDR1 MGHRA and CDR2 YSYEKL. This CDR3 has 17 residues. DNA for the CDR3: TGCGCCAGCAGCCCTAAGGATGGGAGGGGGGAAACAGATACGCAGTATTTT. This encodes CASSPKDGRGETDTQYF.

This clone has more than one count but fewer than ten. The CDR3 nucleotides read TGTGCCAGCAGCTCCCTACCGGGGGGACTCTACGAGCAGTACTTC. This sequence encodes CASSSLPGGLYEQYF. The chain is built from TRBV7-9 and TRBJ2-7; TRBD2 aligns across 7 bases. With V trimmed by 4 bases and J by 3 bases, 9 bases remained unmatched. Germline lookup yields CDR1 SEHNR and CDR2 FQNEAQ (reference sequence). The CDR3 is 15 amino acids. The full variable domain, with the rest looked up from reference TRBV7-9 and TRBJ2-7, is DTGVSQNPRHKITKRGQNVTFRCDPISEHNRLYWYRQTLGQGPEFLTYFQNEAQLEKSRLLSDRFSAERPKGSFSTLEIQRTEQGDSAMYLCASSSLPGGLYEQYFGPGTRLTVT.

This clone was observed a few times. This rearrangement joins TRBV7-2 to TRBJ1-6; D unresolved. Germline V gives CDR1 SGHTA, CDR2 FQGNSA. This CDR3 is 14 amino acids long. V was trimmed by 3 bases and J by 3 bases, leaving 6 bases between them. CDR3 amino acids: CASSLESYNSPLHF. CDR3 DNA sequence: TGTGCCAGCAGCTTGGAGAGCTATAATTCACCCCTCCACTTT.

This clone occurred a few times. One end of the junction does not line up with germline, which may come from a read error. The chain has TRBV2 and TRBJ1-6; the D gene is possibly TRBD1 (5 bases). The CDR3 consists of 15 residues. CDR1 is SNHLY, CDR2 FYNNEI, per germline. The CDR3 bases are TGTGCCAGCAGTTTCAGGGTTGCCTACAATTCACCCCTCCACTTT. This gives the protein CASSFRVAYNSPLHF.